These T cell receptor beta chains were read from a single sample in a study of identifying expanded T cells in peripheral blood. Generated by immunoSEQ multiplex PCR, the TCRdb table keeps only in-frame clones and is missing some. The table lists fewer than 85,000 clones, about 89% of them singletons. Sequencing input: blood. The receptors shown here come from a person aged 18 to 75 in good health. The conserved cysteine and the conserved F or W are not part of the CDR3 here. Each record gives: clone size, V gene, J gene, CDR3 protein. Clone size is stated in some rows and not others, as once, few, many or a class when expanded.

abundance: NA; v_gene: TRBV10-1; j_gene: TRBJ2-7; CDR3aa: ASSIVDRGTPYEQY
abundance: NA; v_gene: TRBV28; j_gene: TRBJ2-7; CDR3aa: ASSLVGRYEQY
abundance: NA; v_gene: TRBV13; j_gene: TRBJ1-1; CDR3aa: ASSLGRSLWANTEAF
abundance: NA; v_gene: TRBV29-1; j_gene: TRBJ1-1; CDR3aa: SVGNGDTEAF
abundance: NA; v_gene: TRBV29-1; j_gene: TRBJ1-2; CDR3aa: SVEGQGHGYT
abundance: NA; v_gene: TRBV6-1; j_gene: TRBJ2-1; CDR3aa: ASSEPGLANEQF
abundance: once; v_gene: TRBV2; j_gene: TRBJ2-3; CDR3aa: ASSADYTDTQY
abundance: NA; v_gene: TRBV6-5; j_gene: TRBJ2-5; CDR3aa: ASSAALKTQY
abundance: NA; v_gene: TRBV7-2; j_gene: TRBJ2-1; CDR3aa: ASSFDSRGRNEQF
abundance: NA; v_gene: TRBV5-1; j_gene: TRBJ2-1; CDR3aa: ASSSGLADYNEQF
abundance: NA; v_gene: TRBV10-1; j_gene: TRBJ1-6; CDR3aa: ASTPGSGSPLH
abundance: once; v_gene: TRBV28; j_gene: TRBJ1-2; CDR3aa: ASIIPGTGDGYT
abundance: NA; v_gene: TRBV28; j_gene: TRBJ2-2; CDR3aa: ASSPGTGATGELF
abundance: NA; v_gene: TRBV5-8; j_gene: TRBJ2-3; CDR3aa: ASSHPWDTQY
abundance: NA; v_gene: TRBV10-3; j_gene: TRBJ2-5; CDR3aa: AISESNRGVETQY
abundance: NA; v_gene: TRBV5-1; j_gene: TRBJ1-5; CDR3aa: ARIRSRSANQPQH